This section outlines one T cell receptor beta chain sequence together with its context. Its specificity is unknown. The template was total RNA from unfractionated whole blood. This entry comes from a study of human T cells and chemical hapten exposure. The wider study: Among samples, TCR yields varied mainly because of small differences in pooled library volume.

The study used a library that attached unique molecular identifiers to individual cDNA molecules. In the original analysis: Sequenced samples showed a median of around 100,000 TCRs each, with counts running from approximately 21,000 to 630,000. Via MiXCR, TCRdb re-called the reads, giving one row per CDR3 protein. TCRdb assigned the V and J calls; the authors' analysis was not used. The data contain around 120,000 distinct CDR3 sequences, around 8.5% of them singletons. Study-level findings and limits: TCRs at high frequency, those above 1 in 1000, did not change with DPC sensitization.

CDR1 and CDR2 (germline): SGHTA, FQGTGA. V was pared by 0 bases and J by 5 bases, with 11 bases between. CDR3 length equals 14 residues. This sequence was found in a human donor in good health. Some clones in this sample may be carry-over from other donors' samples. The material sequenced was whole blood. The genes are TRBV7-3 and TRBJ2-7; D might be TRBD1 or TRBD2, each matching 5 bases. The CDR3 spells CASSLTGGRNEQYF. CDR3 nucleotide sequence: TGTGCCAGCAGCTTAACTGGGGGAAGAAACGAGCAGTACTTC.